This T cell receptor (beta chain) was captured by sequencing in a study of T cell repertoires in cytomegalovirus infection. In regard to this clonotype: Its antigen is not known.

Each CDR3 protein gets one entry after TCRdb re-called the reads with MiXCR. The table includes hundreds of thousands of distinct CDR3 sequences, roughly 29% detected once. Sequencing used cultured PBMCs, obtained from culture after CMV antigen stimulation. This clonotype was sampled from a human donor in good health (CMV status not recorded). Some clones in this sample may be carry-over from other donors' samples.

CDR3 DNA sequence: TGTGCCAGCAGCTTAGGTTACCGGGACACTTTTTCCGAGCAGTACTTC. This gives the protein CASSLGYRDTFSEQYF. The chain combines TRBV11-2 with TRBJ2-7, with a possible D match to TRBD1 (6 bases). V lost 1 base, J lost 6 bases, and 19 bases lay in between. CDR1 and CDR2 (germline): SGHAT, FQNNGV. This CDR3 is 16 amino acids long. Using reference TRBV11-2 and TRBJ2-7 for the parts outside the CDR3, the full variable domain is EAGVAQSPRYKIIEKRQSVAFWCNPISGHATLYWYQQILGQGPKLLIQFQNNGVVDDSQLPKDRFSAERLKGVDSTLKIQPAKLEDSAVYLCASSLGYRDTFSEQYFGPGTRLTVT.